One and the same sample provided the 24 T cell receptor beta chains below, sequenced in a study of shared clonotypes between healthy human individuals. Naive CD8 cells comprised CD45RO-negative, CCR7-positively selected cells, excluding terminally differentiated effector memory CD45RA+ cells. Produced via immunoSEQ multiplex PCR; TCRdb's table is partial and in-frame only. The sample lists about 2.1 million clones; 93% were seen once. The sample comprised naive CD8+ T cells from PBMCs. Every receptor here comes from a young man in good health. Some clones in this sample may be carry-over from other donors' samples.

This chain links TRBV11-2 with TRBJ2-2; D may match TRBD1 or TRBD2 (5 bases each). The V gene lost 3 bases and the J gene lost 7 bases, with 18 bases spanning the gap. Germline values: CDR1 SGHAT, CDR2 FQNNGV. This CDR3 comprises 16 residues. The CDR3 sequence is CASSLAPGRVVGELFF. The DNA for the CDR3 is TGTGCCAGCAGCTTGGCTCCGGGGCGGGTGGTCGGGGAGCTGTTTTTT.

This clone came up a few times. This CDR3 is also generated by other DNA sequences in the sample. The V gene is TRBV9, the J gene TRBJ2-3; D gene unclear. This CDR3 has 12 residues. With 3 bases removed from V and 1 base from J, the gap between germline ends came to 3 bases. From germline, CDR1 is SGDLS and CDR2 YYNGEE. The CDR3 DNA sequence: TGTGCCAGCAGCGGGGGCACAGATACGCAGTATTTT. This sequence encodes CASSGGTDTQYF.

This chain connects TRBV29-1 to TRBJ1-1; D gene uncertain. This CDR3 has 16 residues. V was trimmed by 2 bases and J by 0 bases, leaving 16 bases between them. Per the germline V gene, CDR1 is SQVTM and CDR2 is ANQGSEA. The CDR3 nucleotides are TGCAGCGTTGAACCCTTCGGGATCAATTTGAACACTGAAGCTTTCTTT. This gives the protein CSVEPFGINLNTEAFF.

V gene TRBV18 combines with J gene TRBJ2-5; D possibly corresponds to TRBD1 (7 bases). Germline V gives CDR1 KGHSH, CDR2 LQKENI. The germline V and J ends were trimmed by 3 bases and 5 bases, with 25 bases remaining between them. The CDR3 spans 18 residues. The CDR3 here is CASSPGSGGTDYKETQYF. The CDR3 DNA sequence: TGTGCCAGCTCACCCGGGTCTGGGGGGACAGATTATAAGGAGACCCAGTACTTC. The full variable domain, in which reference TRBV18 and TRBJ2-5 provide the parts outside the CDR3, is NAGVMQNPRHLVRRRGQEARLRCSPMKGHSHVYWYRQLPEEGLKFMVYLQKENIIDESGMPKERFSAEFPKEGPSILRIQQVVRGDSAAYFCASSPGSGGTDYKETQYFGPGTRLLVL.

The rearrangement uses TRBV7-9 and TRBJ1-1; 7 nucleotides align to TRBD1. This CDR3 region has 15 residues. V lost 1 base, J lost 8 bases, and 10 bases stayed unmatched. Germline values: CDR1 SEHNR, CDR2 FQNEAQ (reference sequence). The CDR3 bases are TGTGCCAGCAGCTTAGTTGGGGCAGGGGGTATGGAAGCTTTCTTT. This sequence encodes CASSLVGAGGMEAFF.

The chain is built from TRBV6-5 and TRBJ2-7; 8 bases align to TRBD1. Germline CDR1 is MNHEY and CDR2 is SVGAGI. V shed 6 bases and J 2 bases; nucleotides not matched to a gene: 6. The CDR3 has 14 amino acids. The CDR3 nucleotides read TGTGCCAGCAGAGGACAGGGTAATACCTACGAGCAGTACTTC. Its protein is CASRGQGNTYEQYF.

The V and J genes are TRBV7-9 and TRBJ1-1; a weak D match, TRBD1 (6 bases). V was cut by 5 bases and J by 5 bases, with 9 bases left in between. Looked up from germline, CDR1 is SEHNR and CDR2 is FQNEAQ (reference sequence). This CDR3 has 12 residues. In DNA, the CDR3 is TGTGCCAGCAGCCATACAGGGACTGAAGCTTTCTTT. Protein product: CASSHTGTEAFF.

CDR3 residues: CASSWPGLAGDEGKNIQYF. The CDR3 DNA reads TGTGCCAGCAGCTGGCCGGGACTAGCGGGAGACGAGGGCAAAAACATTCAGTACTTC. This sequence joins TRBV11-2 and TRBJ2-4, with 14 positions matching TRBD2. The CDR3 is 19 residues long. The V and J ends lost 4 bases and 3 bases, in that order; junction bases with no gene match: 11. Germline V CDR1 and CDR2: SGHAT, FQNNGV.

The chain links TRBV18 to TRBJ2-7; D gene uncertain. Between the trimmed V and J ends, which lost 0 bases and 4 bases, there was a span of 16 bases. CDR1 is KGHSH and CDR2 is LQKENI in the germline V gene. This CDR3 contains 16 residues. The CDR3 DNA reads TGTGCCAGCTCACCACCTAGGGCAGCCTTCCTGTACGAGCAGTACTTC. Protein: CASSPPRAAFLYEQYF. The entire variable domain, with the rest obtained from reference TRBV18 and TRBJ2-7, is as follows: NAGVMQNPRHLVRRRGQEARLRCSPMKGHSHVYWYRQLPEEGLKFMVYLQKENIIDESGMPKERFSAEFPKEGPSILRIQQVVRGDSAAYFCASSPPRAAFLYEQYFGPGTRLTVT.

The chain uses TRBV7-8 and TRBJ1-5; D uncertain. Trimming took 1 base from V and 8 from J, leaving 15 bases between them. Germline assignment: CDR1 SGHVS and CDR2 FQNEAQ. The CDR3 totals 15 residues. CDR3 amino acids: CASSLDPFSGKPQHF. DNA of the CDR3: TGTGCCAGCAGCTTAGACCCTTTCAGCGGAAAGCCCCAGCATTTT.

V usage is TRBV7-9 and J usage is TRBJ2-7; a possible D gene is TRBD1 (6 bases). There are 15 residues in the CDR3. The V and J ends lost 1 base and 2 bases respectively, with 12 bases between them. Germline V CDR1 and CDR2: SEHNR, FQNEAQ (reference sequence). The CDR3: CASSLVFQGTYEQYF. The CDR3 DNA is TGTGCCAGCAGCTTAGTCTTCCAGGGGACCTACGAGCAGTACTTC.

This chain joins TRBV25-1 and TRBJ2-7, with D maybe TRBD2 (5 bases). Germline CDR1 MGHDK, CDR2 SYGVNS. The CDR3 spans 16 residues. Trimming stripped 1 base from V and 2 bases from J, with 15 bases between. The CDR3 protein is CASSESMEDSTYEQYF. The CDR3 DNA follows: TGTGCCAGCAGTGAATCTATGGAGGATTCTACCTACGAGCAGTACTTC.

The genes are TRBV2 and TRBJ1-2; D is perhaps TRBD1 (5 bases). Trimming shortened V by 7 bases and J by 5 bases, and 20 bases separated the two germline ends. Germline V gene sequence: CDR1 SNHLY, CDR2 FYNNEI. The CDR3 runs 15 residues. The DNA of the CDR3 is TGTGCCAGCACACGACGAAGGGGTTTGGAGTATGGCTACACCTTC. Translation gives CASTRRRGLEYGYTF. The complete variable domain, with remaining parts taken from reference TRBV2 and TRBJ1-2, reads EPEVTQTPSHQVTQMGQEVILRCVPISNHLYFYWYRQILGQKVEFLVSFYNNEISEKSEIFDDQFSVERPDGSNFTLKIRSTKLEDSAMYFCASTRRRGLEYGYTFGSGTRLTVV.

About this clone: Other nucleotide sequences from this sample produce the same CDR3. The chain combines TRBV7-8 with TRBJ2-3; 8 nucleotides match TRBD2. V was pared by 5 bases and J by 2 bases, with 6 bases of the junction left unmatched. The CDR3 spans 15 residues. Germline values: CDR1 SGHVS, CDR2 FQNEAQ. This chain's CDR3 is CASSLASGYTDTQYF. The CDR3 nucleotides read TGTGCCAGCAGCCTCGCTAGCGGGTACACAGATACGCAGTATTTT.

The V gene is TRBV2, the J gene TRBJ2-3; 7 nucleotides align to TRBD2. Unmatched junction bases numbered 9, after V lost 3 bases and J lost 3 bases. The CDR3 covers 16 residues. Germline CDR1 SNHLY, CDR2 FYNNEI. In nucleotides, the CDR3 is TGTGCCAGCAGTGATAGGGCGGGAGTGCGGACAGATACGCAGTATTTT. It is translated as CASSDRAGVRTDTQYF.

As for this clone: The same CDR3 can be traced to other DNA sequences in this sample. This chain uses TRBV9 with TRBJ2-1; D might be TRBD1 or TRBD2, each matching 7 bases. CDR1 is SGDLS and CDR2 is YYNGEE in the germline V gene. This CDR3 contains 12 residues. V lost 4 bases and J lost 7, with 9 bases in between. Here the CDR3 DNA reads TGTGCCAGCAGCCAGGGGGGGAATGAGCAGTTCTTC. Encoded protein: CASSQGGNEQFF.

This sequence joins TRBV6-5 and TRBJ2-1; TRBD2 matches at 13 bases. This CDR3 has 15 residues. Germline V gene lookup returns CDR1 MNHEY and CDR2 SVGAGI. Trimming at V came to 6 bases and at J to 6 bases, leaving 5 bases not matched to a gene. This CDR3 reads CASRPGLAGANEQFF. DNA of the CDR3: TGTGCCAGCAGACCTGGACTAGCGGGAGCCAATGAGCAGTTCTTC.

The sample holds one count of this clone. The genes are TRBV13 and TRBJ2-5; D perhaps matches TRBD2 (5 bases). V was shortened by 6 bases and J by 5 bases, with 16 bases between the two germline ends. CDR1 and CDR2 (germline): PRHDT, FYEKMQ (reference sequence). The CDR3 consists of 14 residues. DNA for the CDR3: TGTGCCAGCAGGCCCTCGCCGGGGTTGGAGACCCAGTACTTC. It is translated as CASRPSPGLETQYF.

This clone was counted between two and nine times. Other nucleotide sequences in the sample specify the same CDR3. This CDR3 reads CASSLWENTEAFF. The DNA of the CDR3 is TGTGCCAGCAGTTTATGGGAAAACACTGAAGCTTTCTTT. This chain uses TRBV27 with TRBJ1-1; no clear D. Germline CDR1 and CDR2: MNHEY and SMNVEV (reference sequence). Trimming cost V 1 base and J 2 bases, with 5 bases left between them. There are 13 residues in the CDR3.

V is TRBV2 and J is TRBJ2-4, with a tentative D call TRBD2 (6 bases). The V gene lost 6 bases and the J gene lost 0 bases, with 12 bases spanning the gap. In germline, CDR1 is SNHLY, CDR2 FYNNEI. The CDR3 extends over 15 amino acids. As DNA, the CDR3 is TGTGCCAGCAGCGCCCCGGGACTAGCCAAAAACATTCAGTACTTC. It encodes CASSAPGLAKNIQYF. Drawing the rest from reference TRBV2 and TRBJ2-4, the complete variable domain is EPEVTQTPSHQVTQMGQEVILRCVPISNHLYFYWYRQILGQKVEFLVSFYNNEISEKSEIFDDQFSVERPDGSNFTLKIRSTKLEDSAMYFCASSAPGLAKNIQYFGAGTRLSVL.

The chain recombines TRBV12-5 with TRBJ2-3; D not resolved. With 3 bases removed from V and 6 bases from J, the gap between germline ends came to 7 bases. The length of the CDR3 is 12 residues. The germline V gene has CDR1 LGHNT and CDR2 FRNRAP. In nucleotides, the CDR3 is TGTGCTAGTGGTTTATTTGGGGATACGCAGTATTTT. It yields the protein CASGLFGDTQYF.

The rearrangement links TRBV19 to TRBJ2-1, with D tentatively TRBD1 (6 bases). V was shortened by 7 bases and J by 4 bases, with 14 bases between the two germline ends. Germline loops: CDR1 LNHDA, CDR2 SQIVND (reference sequence). This CDR3 is 14 amino acids long. The chain's CDR3 is CASTDRSGYNEQFF. In DNA, the CDR3 is TGTGCCAGTACAGACAGGTCCGGTTACAATGAGCAGTTCTTC. The entire variable domain, with the rest obtained from reference TRBV19 and TRBJ2-1, is as follows: DGGITQSPKYLFRKEGQNVTLSCEQNLNHDAMYWYRQDPGQGLRLIYYSQIVNDFQKGDIAEGYSVSREKKESFPLTVTSAQKNPTAFYLCASTDRSGYNEQFFGPGTRLTVL.

This chain joins TRBV29-1 and TRBJ2-7; D is perhaps TRBD2 (5 bases). In germline, CDR1 is SQVTM, CDR2 ANQGSEA. The CDR3 spans 13 residues. Trimming cost V 4 bases and J 2 bases, with 12 bases left between them. The CDR3 sequence: CSVGSGKAYEQYF. The CDR3 coding sequence is TGCAGCGTTGGATCCGGGAAAGCCTACGAGCAGTACTTC.

The rearrangement uses TRBV28 and TRBJ2-7; D is perhaps TRBD1 (5 bases). The V and J ends lost 11 bases and 5 bases respectively, with 16 bases between them. The germline gives CDR1 MDHEN, CDR2 SYDVKM. The CDR3 is 12 amino acids. This CDR3 reads CAVGPPGNEQYF. The CDR3 nucleotides read TGTGCCGTGGGGCCACCGGGCAACGAGCAGTACTTC.